These 22 T cell receptor beta chains share one sample of origin, sequenced in a study of Ad26.COV2.S vaccination and SARS-CoV-2 variants. TCRdb's table, derived via immunoSEQ multiplex PCR, lists solely in-frame clones and lacks some. The sample lists hundreds of thousands of clones, around 87% occurring once. Treatment meaning: approximately 18 received Ad26.COV2.S at low or high dose, single or two shots; five or six received placebo; per-sample allocation not given. Specimen acquisition occurred on day 63 following the initial vaccine or placebo injection. The starting material was peripheral blood, obtained in a trial of Ad26.COV2.S vaccine versus placebo. These receptors came from a person between 18 and 59 years old who received the Ad26.COV2.S COVID-19 vaccine or a placebo.

The rearrangement uses TRBV18 and TRBJ2-7, with 7 nucleotides matching TRBD1. Germline values: CDR1 KGHSH, CDR2 LQKENI. The CDR3 spans 14 residues. V gave up 4 bases and J gave up 1 base; unmatched junction bases: 4. The CDR3 sequence: CASSLQGYSYEQYF. The CDR3 coding sequence is TGTGCCAGCTCACTACAGGGGTATTCCTACGAGCAGTACTTC.

This chain connects TRBV6-5 to TRBJ2-7; 8 bases map to TRBD2. Germline values: CDR1 MNHEY, CDR2 SVGAGI. The trim removed 6 bases at V and 4 bases at J, leaving 11 bases unmatched. The CDR3 totals 15 residues. Here the CDR3 reads CASSASESGRYEQYF. The CDR3 DNA is TGTGCCAGCAGCGCCAGTGAGAGCGGGAGATACGAGCAGTACTTC.

V is TRBV3-1 (or the pseudogene TRBV3-2) and J is TRBJ2-7, with TRBD1 identical over 7 bases. The V gene end was trimmed by 4 bases and the J gene end by 4 bases; junction bases not matched to a gene: 7. Germline V gives CDR1 LGHDT, CDR2 YNNKEL (reference sequence). The CDR3 totals 14 residues. The CDR3: CASSRLPGGYEQYF. The CDR3 region has the DNA TGTGCCAGCAGCCGCCTCCCAGGGGGTTACGAGCAGTACTTC.

The V call is TRBV6-5, the J call TRBJ2-7, with D perhaps being TRBD1 or TRBD2 (6 bases each). The CDR3 has 12 residues. The germline CDR1 and CDR2 sequences are MNHEY and SVGAGI. Trimming left V 6 bases short and J 4 bases short, with 10 bases between. The CDR3 bases are TGTGCCAGCAGCCTAGGGGGGTACGAGCAGTACTTC. Amino acid sequence: CASSLGGYEQYF.

The chain employs TRBV7-6 and TRBJ2-1; TRBD2 is a possible D gene (5 bases). Trimming removed 1 base from V and 8 bases from J, with 15 bases in between. The CDR3 sequence is 15 residues long. CDR1 is SGHVS, CDR2 FNYEAQ, per germline. The CDR3 protein is CASSLEVRGRHEQFF. CDR3 in DNA: TGTGCCAGCAGCTTAGAAGTCCGGGGTCGGCATGAGCAGTTCTTC.

The V call is TRBV12-3 or TRBV12-4, the J call TRBJ2-2, with D perhaps TRBD2 (5 bases). Trimming cost V 2 bases and J 6 bases, with 7 bases left between them. This CDR3 region has 13 residues. The CDR3 bases are TGTGCCAGCAGTTTATCTAGCCCCGGGGAGCTGTTTTTT. Protein: CASSLSSPGELFF.

The chain carries TRBV6-2 or TRBV6-3 and TRBJ1-6, with D possibly matching TRBD1 (5 bases). The CDR3 loop spans 14 amino acids. Germline CDR1 MNHEY, CDR2 SVGEGT. Between the trimmed V and J ends, which lost 2 bases and 10 bases, there was a span of 12 bases. The CDR3 coding sequence is TGTGCCAGCAGTTACCAGGGCCGGGCCTCACCCCTCCACTTT. This codes for CASSYQGRASPLHF.

This clone was counted between two and nine times. The rearrangement uses TRBV4-2 and TRBJ2-1; 9 positions match TRBD2. Germline V CDR1 and CDR2: LGHNA, YNFKEQ. The length of the CDR3 is 18 residues. With V trimmed by 4 bases and J by 9 bases, 19 bases remained unmatched. CDR3 bases: TGTGCCAGCAGCCGAGAATTGGCGGGGGGGCCTTTTGTCATTGAGCAGTTCTTC. This encodes CASSRELAGGPFVIEQFF.

The CDR3 DNA reads TGTGCCAGCAGCCGAGGGGGGGAAACCGGGGAGCTGTTTTTT. Amino acid sequence: CASSRGGETGELFF. This chain joins TRBV5-4 and TRBJ2-2, with D possibly matching TRBD2 (7 bases). V was clipped by 4 bases and J by 5 bases, with 12 bases between them. Germline V gene lookup returns CDR1 SGHNT and CDR2 YYREEE (reference sequence). This CDR3 has 14 amino acids. Full variable domain (outside the CDR3, taken from reference TRBV5-4 and TRBJ2-2): ETGVTQSPTHLIKTRGQQVTLRCSSQSGHNTVSWYQQALGQGPQFIFQYYREEENGRGNFPPRFSGLQFPNYSSELNVNALELDDSALYLCASSRGGETGELFFGEGSRLTVL.

This clone was seen a single time. This chain uses TRBV2 with TRBJ1-3; no clear D. The CDR3 has 14 amino acids. In germline, CDR1 is SNHLY, CDR2 FYNNEI. V was trimmed by 7 bases and J by 0 bases, leaving 10 bases between them. CDR3 DNA: TGTGCCAGCACCGGACGGGACTCTGGAAACACCATATATTTT. Translated, it gives CASTGRDSGNTIYF.

Of note for this clone: Distinct nucleotide sequences in the sample also encode this CDR3. This chain uses TRBV12-3 or TRBV12-4 with TRBJ2-5, with a weak D call TRBD2 (7 bases). Trimming left V 6 bases short and J 4 bases short, with 12 bases between. The CDR3 contains 13 residues. The CDR3: CASRRGGGETQYF. The CDR3 DNA sequence: TGTGCCAGCAGGAGGGGAGGGGGAGAGACCCAGTACTTC.

This clone has only a few counts. V is TRBV15 and J is TRBJ2-7, with TRBD2 identical over 7 bases. The CDR3 runs 14 residues. Per germline, CDR1 LNHNV and CDR2 YYDKDF (reference sequence). The trim removed 0 bases at V and 4 bases at J, leaving 3 bases unmatched. CDR3 DNA sequence: TGTGCCACCAGCAGAGATCTAGCGGAGTACGAGCAGTACTTC. It specifies CATSRDLAEYEQYF.

The chain combines TRBV7-9 with TRBJ2-1, with 8 bases fitting TRBD2. The trim removed 4 bases at V and 0 bases at J, leaving 11 bases unmatched. Germline CDR1 reads SEHNR; CDR2 reads FQNEAQ (reference sequence). CDR3 length: 18 amino acids. This CDR3 is CASSSHGVAGSSYNEQFF. In DNA form, the CDR3 reads TGTGCCAGCAGCTCCCACGGGGTAGCGGGAAGCTCCTACAATGAGCAGTTCTTC.

The rearrangement links TRBV30 to TRBJ1-1; a possible D gene is TRBD1 (6 bases). Germline CDR1 is GTSNPN and CDR2 is SVGIG (reference sequence). This CDR3 has 13 residues. Between the trimmed V and J ends, which lost 2 bases and 5 bases, there was a span of 12 bases. The CDR3 protein is CAWSPGGGTEAFF. As DNA, the CDR3 is TGTGCCTGGAGTCCCGGGGGCGGGACTGAAGCTTTCTTT.

This clone was seen only once. This chain links TRBV6-2 or TRBV6-3 with TRBJ2-5; D gene unclear. The CDR3 loop spans 14 amino acids. The ends were cut back, 4 bases at V and 5 bases at J, with 14 bases in the middle. Germline lookup yields CDR1 MNHEY and CDR2 SVGEGT. The DNA of the CDR3 is TGTGCCAGCAGTTCCCTCGTGAGTGGGGAGACCCAGTACTTC. This codes for CASSSLVSGETQYF.

This chain connects TRBV7-2 to TRBJ1-4; D might be TRBD1 (6 bases). Looked up from germline, CDR1 is SGHTA and CDR2 is FQGNSA. The CDR3 contains 16 residues. V dropped 4 bases and J dropped 7 bases, with 19 bases sitting between them. CDR3 coding DNA: TGTGCCAGCAGCTCCCGGGGGGGCCTGTCGGGTGAAAAACTGTTTTTT. This codes for CASSSRGGLSGEKLFF.

This clone was seen a few times. This chain uses TRBV20-1 with TRBJ1-1; D remains ambiguous. The germline V and J ends were trimmed by 3 bases and 5 bases, with 16 bases remaining between them. CDR1 and CDR2 from the germline V gene are DFQATT and SNEGSKA (reference sequence). This CDR3 is 14 amino acids long. The DNA for the CDR3 is TGCAGTGCTAGTATGGAGGCAGGTTTAACTGAAGCTTTCTTT. It encodes CSASMEAGLTEAFF.

The rearrangement uses TRBV5-4 and TRBJ1-6, with TRBD1 matching 7 bases. The J segment lost 10 bases and the V segment lost 4 bases, leaving 11 bases of the junction unmatched. The CDR3 totals 15 residues. Per the germline V gene, CDR1 is SGHNT and CDR2 is YYREEE (reference sequence). The CDR3, as DNA: TGTGCCAGCAGCGGATCGACAGGGAATAGATCACCCCTCCACTTT. Encoded protein: CASSGSTGNRSPLHF.

The rearrangement joins TRBV28 to TRBJ2-7; 8 bases align to TRBD1. Trimming removed 5 bases from V and 0 bases from J; junction bases left unmatched: 3. Germline values: CDR1 MDHEN, CDR2 SYDVKM. The CDR3 is made up of 14 amino acids. CDR3 residues: CASSRTGGSYEQYF. The CDR3 DNA is TGTGCCAGCAGTCGAACAGGGGGCTCCTACGAGCAGTACTTC.

By sample fraction, this clone is medium-sized (0.01 to 0.1%). This chain connects TRBV4-1 to TRBJ1-1; the D gene is possibly TRBD1 (5 bases). The CDR3 is made up of 15 amino acids. The V gene's germline CDR1 is MGHRA and CDR2 YSYEKL. Trimming pared 4 bases from V and 0 bases from J, leaving 12 bases between. The CDR3 spells CASSPGGSLNTEAFF. The DNA for the CDR3 is TGCGCCAGCAGCCCCGGGGGGAGCTTGAACACTGAAGCTTTCTTT.

The rearrangement links TRBV19 to TRBJ2-7, with a possible D match to TRBD1 (6 bases). Germline CDR1 LNHDA, CDR2 SQIVND (reference sequence). Trimming took off 6 bases at V and 3 bases at J, with 18 bases between the two ends. The length of the CDR3 is 15 residues. Here the CDR3 DNA reads TGTGCCAGTAGAGAATCCGGGACAAAGGGCTACGAGCAGTACTTC. Translating gives CASRESGTKGYEQYF.

The CDR3 nucleotides are TGTGCCAGCAGTGTTGTACAGCTCAATCAGCCCCAGCATTTT. Translation gives CASSVVQLNQPQHF. V usage is TRBV2 and J usage is TRBJ1-5; no definite D call. Germline lookup yields CDR1 SNHLY and CDR2 FYNNEI. The CDR3 is 14 residues long. Trimming stripped 4 bases from V and 3 bases from J, with 10 bases between. The full variable domain, in which reference TRBV2 and TRBJ1-5 provide the parts outside the CDR3, is EPEVTQTPSHQVTQMGQEVILRCVPISNHLYFYWYRQILGQKVEFLVSFYNNEISEKSEIFDDQFSVERPDGSNFTLKIRSTKLEDSAMYFCASSVVQLNQPQHFGDGTRLSIL.